The present entry profiles one T cell receptor beta chain with its context. These data belong to a study of blood T cell repertoires in COVID-19. Study in general: From the United States, Italy and Spain came samples of acute and convalescent COVID-19. Nucleic acid was either cDNA or gDNA, and it came from T cells, B-cell-depleted T cells, or PBMCs.

The CDR3 runs 15 residues. Looked up from germline, CDR1 is SGHNT and CDR2 is YYREEE (reference sequence). The J segment lost 4 bases and the V segment lost 2 bases, leaving 3 bases of the junction unmatched. As originally analysed: Cell counts per sample came from amplifying reference gene primers. TCRdb's table, derived via immunoSEQ multiplex PCR, lists solely in-frame clones and lacks some. V, J and clone size are those of that table, while D and trimming were read from the DNA. The sample yields about 250,000 clones, roughly 87% seen once. The chain combines TRBV5-4 with TRBJ2-1; 10 nucleotides match TRBD2. The material sequenced was peripheral blood. The clonotype originates from a woman in her forties who had recovered from COVID-19. The CDR3 DNA follows: TGTGCCAGCAGCTTCACTAGCGGGATGTACAATGAGCAGTTCTTC. This translates into CASSFTSGMYNEQFF.